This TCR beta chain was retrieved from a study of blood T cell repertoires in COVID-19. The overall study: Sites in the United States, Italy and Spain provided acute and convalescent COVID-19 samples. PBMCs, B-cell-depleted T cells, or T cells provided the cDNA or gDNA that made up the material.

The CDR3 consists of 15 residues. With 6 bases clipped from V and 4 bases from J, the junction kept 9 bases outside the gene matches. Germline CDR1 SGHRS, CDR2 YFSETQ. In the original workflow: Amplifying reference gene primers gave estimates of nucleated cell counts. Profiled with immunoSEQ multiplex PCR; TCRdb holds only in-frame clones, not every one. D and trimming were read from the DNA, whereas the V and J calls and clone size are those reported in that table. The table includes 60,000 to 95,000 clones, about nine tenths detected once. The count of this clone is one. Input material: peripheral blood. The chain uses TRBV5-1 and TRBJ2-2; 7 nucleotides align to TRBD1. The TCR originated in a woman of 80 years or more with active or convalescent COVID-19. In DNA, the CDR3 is TGCGCCAGCAAAAGTGGGGCAGGGGGCACCGGGGAGCTGTTTTTT. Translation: CASKSGAGGTGELFF.